This entry features one T cell receptor (beta chain) sequence. This record comes from a study of blood T cell repertoires in COVID-19. Study details: Acute and convalescent COVID-19 specimens originated in the United States, Italy and Spain.

The germline CDR1 and CDR2 sequences are LNHDA and SQIVND (reference sequence). This CDR3 is built from 15 residues. V trimming: 6 bases; J trimming: 6 bases; junction bases outside the gene matches: 13. Libraries were prepared by immunoSEQ multiplex PCR; TCRdb keeps only in-frame clonotypes and omits some of them. The repertoire holds approximately 150,000 clones, with roughly four fifths as singletons. The specimen sequenced was peripheral blood. This receptor was identified in a woman of 80 years or more with acute or convalescent COVID-19. This chain joins TRBV19 and TRBJ1-2; 7 positions agree with TRBD1. In DNA form, the CDR3 reads TGTGCCAGTAGAAAGAACTGGGGGACAGCAGATGGCTACACCTTC. It specifies CASRKNWGTADGYTF. Supplemented by reference TRBV19 and TRBJ1-2, the full variable domain reads DGGITQSPKYLFRKEGQNVTLSCEQNLNHDAMYWYRQDPGQGLRLIYYSQIVNDFQKGDIAEGYSVSREKKESFPLTVTSAQKNPTAFYLCASRKNWGTADGYTFGSGTRLTVV.